These 8 T cell receptor beta chains were sequenced from one sample in a study of blood T cell repertoires in COVID-19 (dated by TCRdb to 2020 to 2022). The library was prepared using the immunoSEQ multiplex PCR assay. TCRdb carries this immuneACCESS record with in-frame sequences only. Its versions omit some clonotypes, under half of them owing to an unresolved V gene in the studies checked, with the rest unexplained. The sample profile shows around 300,000 clones; over 75% of them were found once. Clones ranked in the top ten supply 1% of the sample. The sequencing sample was made of peripheral blood. These receptors were taken from a man aged 50-60 years with active or convalescent COVID-19.

J is TRBJ1-3 and V is TRBV6-5, with D tentatively TRBD1 (5 bases). The CDR3 length is 15 residues. Germline V lookup: CDR1 MNHEY, CDR2 SVGAGI. Trimming shortened V by 4 bases and J by 2 bases, and 12 bases separated the two germline ends. The CDR3 DNA is TGTGCCAGCAGTTCGGGCAGGGTTCCTGGAAACACCATATATTTT. Translation gives CASSSGRVPGNTIYF.

This chain's CDR3 is CASSSWDNSNQPQHF. The CDR3 coding sequence is TGTGCCAGCAGCTCGTGGGACAATAGCAATCAGCCCCAGCATTTT. The chain uses TRBV5-8 and TRBJ1-5, with a tentative D call TRBD1 (6 bases). V was trimmed by 3 bases and J by 0 bases, leaving 10 bases between them. Looked up from germline, CDR1 is SGHTS and CDR2 is YDEGEE. This CDR3 has 15 amino acids.

A few counts support this clone. The identical CDR3 is also encoded by other nucleotide sequences in the sample. The chain joins TRBV19 to TRBJ1-5, with D tentatively TRBD1 (5 bases). V was clipped by 1 base and J by 4 bases, with 11 bases between them. Germline CDR1 is LNHDA and CDR2 is SQIVND (reference sequence). The CDR3 runs 15 residues. The CDR3, as DNA: TGTGCCAGTAGTATAGGGCAGGGAGGAAATCAGCCCCAGCATTTT. The encoded protein is CASSIGQGGNQPQHF.

V and J are TRBV6-5 and TRBJ1-1; D is perhaps TRBD1 (6 bases). The CDR3 loop spans 13 amino acids. Germline V lookup: CDR1 MNHEY, CDR2 SVGAGI. V lost 4 bases and J lost 4, with 10 bases in between. CDR3 coding DNA: TGTGCCAGCAGTTGGGAGGGGGGCACTGAAGCTTTCTTT. It codes for CASSWEGGTEAFF.

The chain has TRBV9 and TRBJ1-2; possibly TRBD1 for D (5 bases). The V gene lost 4 bases and the J gene lost 2 bases, with 15 bases spanning the gap. CDR3 size: 15 residues. Germline values: CDR1 SGDLS, CDR2 YYNGEE. The DNA for the CDR3 is TGTGCCAGCAGCACCGGAGGGGCAAACAACTATGGCTACACCTTC. Its translation: CASSTGGANNYGYTF.

The chain employs TRBV24-1 and TRBJ2-2; TRBD2 agrees at 8 bases. Germline CDR1 and CDR2: KGHDR and SFDVKD. V lost 0 bases to trimming and J lost 4 bases; unmatched junction nucleotides: 6. CDR3 length: 17 residues. The CDR3 DNA follows: TGTGCCACCAGTGATTTGTCCTCGGCGGGAGGCACCGGGGAGCTGTTTTTT. As protein: CATSDLSSAGGTGELFF.

The chain employs TRBV5-5 and TRBJ2-2; TRBD2 might be the D (5 bases). Germline lookup yields CDR1 SGHKS and CDR2 YYEKEE (reference sequence). The CDR3 consists of 17 residues. Trimming took 0 bases from V and 5 from J, leaving 17 bases between them. The CDR3 DNA reads TGTGCCAGCAGCTTGGTGATGAGGGCCGAGGGAACCGGGGAGCTGTTTTTT. It yields the protein CASSLVMRAEGTGELFF.

V usage is TRBV2 and J usage is TRBJ2-1, with 10 nucleotides matching TRBD2. Germline CDR1 and CDR2: SNHLY and FYNNEI. Losses at the gene ends were 2 bases for V and 5 bases for J; bases not matched to a gene: 6. The CDR3 covers 16 residues. The CDR3 loop reads CASSEYTLAGNNEQFF. The CDR3 DNA sequence: TGTGCCAGCAGTGAATATACACTAGCGGGAAACAATGAGCAGTTCTTC.